The 29 T cell receptor beta chains below were found in one sample sequenced in a study of T cell responses to AZD1222 COVID-19 vaccine. The repertoire was sequenced with immunoSEQ multiplex PCR; TCRdb's copy has only in-frame clones and lacks some. Of around 150,000 clones listed, about 95% are singletons. Sequences were derived from peripheral blood, sampled on day 0 of AZD1222 vaccination. Receptor source: an adult in good health.

The genes are TRBV5-8 and TRBJ1-2; the D gene is possibly TRBD1 (6 bases). Trimming shortened V by 4 bases and J by 4 bases, and 14 bases separated the two germline ends. CDR3 length: 14 amino acids. Germline V gives CDR1 SGHTS, CDR2 YDEGEE. The CDR3 nucleotides are TGTGCCAGCAGCCTGGGAGGGGGTACCTATGGCTACACCTTC. Translation gives CASSLGGGTYGYTF. Complete variable domain (other parts from reference TRBV5-8 and TRBJ1-2): EAGVTQSPTHLIKTRGQQATLRCSPISGHTSVYWYQQALGLGLQFLLWYDEGEERNRGNFPPRFSGRQFPNYSSELNVNALELEDSALYLCASSLGGGTYGYTFGSGTRLTVV.

Here the CDR3 DNA reads TGTGCCAGCAGTGAAGCGGAATTTGGGGGTCGGAGCACTGAAGCTTTCTTT. Translating it yields CASSEAEFGGRSTEAFF. The chain has TRBV2 and TRBJ1-1; a weak D match, TRBD1 (5 bases). In germline, CDR1 is SNHLY, CDR2 FYNNEI. This CDR3 has 17 residues. Trimming stripped 0 bases from V and 4 bases from J, with 18 bases between.

This chain uses TRBV5-1 with TRBJ2-1; D is ambiguous. V dropped 2 bases and J dropped 5 bases, with 17 bases sitting between them. Germline values: CDR1 SGHRS, CDR2 YFSETQ. The CDR3 totals 16 residues. This chain's CDR3 is CASSFAPDLSHNEQFF. CDR3 in DNA: TGCGCCAGCAGCTTTGCCCCGGACCTATCCCACAATGAGCAGTTCTTC.

The table lists this clone with a count of one. The chain has TRBV6-5 and TRBJ2-7; D is perhaps TRBD1 (6 bases). This CDR3 spans 13 amino acids. Germline loops: CDR1 MNHEY, CDR2 SVGAGI. V dropped 7 bases and J dropped 2 bases, with 12 bases sitting between them. The CDR3 loop is CASKTQGPYEQYV. CDR3 DNA: TGTGCCAGCAAAACACAGGGCCCCTACGAGCAGTACGTC.

The chain links TRBV2 to TRBJ2-1; the match to TRBD2 covers 13 bases. With V trimmed by 6 bases and J by 6 bases, 8 bases remained unmatched. The CDR3 is 16 amino acids. Germline CDR1 SNHLY, CDR2 FYNNEI. This CDR3 is CASRGTSGINVNEQFF. The CDR3 region has the DNA TGTGCCAGCAGGGGGACTAGCGGGATTAATGTCAATGAGCAGTTCTTC.

This rearrangement joins TRBV9 to TRBJ2-1; D is uncertain. V was cut by 0 bases and J by 6 bases, with 7 bases left in between. This CDR3 is built from 13 residues. Germline CDR1 and CDR2: SGDLS and YYNGEE. CDR3 bases: TGTGCCAGCAGCGTAGGAACGGTCAATGAGCAGTTCTTC. Translating it yields CASSVGTVNEQFF.

The V call is TRBV4-3, the J call TRBJ1-5; tentative D call: TRBD1 (5 bases). The CDR3 is made up of 15 amino acids. Germline CDR1 reads LGHNA; CDR2 reads YSLEER. Trimming cost V 5 bases and J 7 bases, with 18 bases left between them. CDR3 region: CASSEKPGRGQPQHF. The CDR3 DNA follows: TGCGCCAGCAGCGAGAAGCCAGGGAGAGGACAGCCCCAGCATTTT.

This clone came up once. V is TRBV3-1 (or the pseudogene TRBV3-2) and J is TRBJ1-1; 7 positions match TRBD1. The CDR3 length is 14 residues. Germline V gene data show CDR1 as LGHDT and CDR2 as YNNKEL (reference sequence). With V trimmed by 4 bases and J by 3 bases, 5 bases remained unmatched. CDR3 nucleotide sequence: TGTGCCAGCAGCCTCAGACAGGGAGACACTGAAGCTTTCTTT. It specifies CASSLRQGDTEAFF.

The chain combines TRBV5-4 with TRBJ2-1; 7 nucleotides agree with TRBD2. CDR1 is SGHNT and CDR2 is YYREEE in the germline V gene (reference sequence). Germline trimming cut 2 bases from V and 4 bases from J; bases unmatched to any gene: 6. There are 15 residues in the CDR3. The CDR3 is CASSFTLADYNEQFF. The CDR3 DNA sequence: TGTGCCAGCAGCTTCACGCTAGCGGATTACAATGAGCAGTTCTTC.

The gene calls are TRBV2 and TRBJ1-1; D is uncertain. The V end was cut by 7 bases, the J end by 6 bases, with 15 bases between. CDR3 length: 13 residues. Germline values: CDR1 SNHLY, CDR2 FYNNEI. This chain's CDR3 is CASTRAGRAEAFF. The CDR3 DNA is TGTGCCAGCACCCGAGCGGGGAGGGCTGAAGCTTTCTTT.

The sample holds one count of this clone. This sequence joins TRBV7-2 and TRBJ2-1; possible D gene TRBD1, 6 bases. Germline V gene sequence: CDR1 SGHTA, CDR2 FQGNSA. The V and J ends lost 1 base and 3 bases respectively, with 10 bases between them. This CDR3 spans 15 amino acids. Here the CDR3 DNA reads TGTGCCAGCAGCTTAGAGCCAGGGGTCTACAATGAGCAGTTCTTC. Its protein product is CASSLEPGVYNEQFF.

This chain links TRBV2 with TRBJ2-5, with D possibly TRBD1 on 6 matching bases. Germline V CDR1 and CDR2: SNHLY, FYNNEI. This CDR3 has 17 residues. The V end was cut by 4 bases, the J end by 1 base, with 19 bases between. Here the CDR3 reads CASSAGVASLFQETQYF. The CDR3 region has the DNA TGTGCCAGCAGTGCAGGGGTCGCGTCTCTGTTCCAAGAGACCCAGTACTTC.

V usage is TRBV7-6 and J usage is TRBJ1-3; D unresolved. The length of the CDR3 is 17 residues. Deletions cut 0 bases from V and 0 bases from J, with 12 bases between. CDR1 is SGHVS, CDR2 FNYEAQ, per germline. CDR3 sequence: CASSLASAGGSGNTIYF. For the CDR3, the DNA is TGTGCCAGCAGCTTAGCGAGTGCAGGCGGCTCTGGAAACACCATATATTTT.

The chain is built from TRBV5-4 and TRBJ1-1; D uncertain. The ends were cut back, 1 base at V and 2 bases at J, with 6 bases in the middle. The CDR3 has 13 amino acids. The germline gives CDR1 SGHNT, CDR2 YYREEE (reference sequence). The CDR3: CASSLSDNTEAFF. For the CDR3, the DNA is TGTGCCAGCAGCTTGTCCGATAACACTGAAGCTTTCTTT.

The rearrangement uses TRBV19 and TRBJ2-5; D may be TRBD2 (6 bases). The germline V gene encodes CDR1 LNHDA and CDR2 SQIVND (reference sequence). This CDR3 has 13 residues. Trimming pared 10 bases from V and 4 bases from J, leaving 16 bases between. CDR3 DNA: TGTGCCACCATGAAGGGAGGATCAGAGACCCAGTACTTC. As protein: CATMKGGSETQYF.

The chain has TRBV19 and TRBJ1-4; D is perhaps TRBD1 (5 bases). The CDR3 runs 14 residues. Between the trimmed V and J ends, which lost 6 bases and 6 bases, there was a span of 14 bases. Germline CDR1 is LNHDA and CDR2 is SQIVND (reference sequence). The CDR3 sequence is CASRSGNDYEKLFF. CDR3 sequence (DNA): TGTGCCAGTAGGTCAGGGAACGACTATGAAAAACTGTTTTTT.

This clone was counted a single time. J is TRBJ2-1 and V is TRBV4-1; D may match TRBD1 or TRBD2 (5 bases each). Germline values: CDR1 MGHRA, CDR2 YSYEKL. Trimming shortened V by 0 bases and J by 4 bases, and 22 bases separated the two germline ends. This CDR3 comprises 19 residues. CDR3 coding DNA: TGCGCCAGCAGCCAAGAAGAAGGGGCGGACTGGATGGTATACAATGAGCAGTTCTTC. It encodes CASSQEEGADWMVYNEQFF.

This clone was detected once. The V call is TRBV5-1, the J call TRBJ2-3; tentative D call: TRBD2 (5 bases). Germline-derived CDR1 and CDR2 are SGHRS and YFSETQ. The V and J ends lost 4 bases and 4 bases respectively, with 16 bases between them. The CDR3 covers 15 residues. The CDR3 sequence is CASSLQGSGADTQYF. For the CDR3, the DNA is TGCGCCAGCAGCCTACAAGGGAGCGGCGCAGATACGCAGTATTTT.

V gene TRBV5-6 combines with J gene TRBJ1-3; no clear D gene. The CDR3 loop spans 15 amino acids. Germline values: CDR1 SGHDT, CDR2 YYEEEE. V was clipped by 0 bases and J by 0 bases, with 7 bases between them. The CDR3 reads CASSLVSSSGNTIYF. The CDR3 DNA sequence: TGTGCCAGCAGCTTGGTATCCAGCTCTGGAAACACCATATATTTT. The variable domain in full, with the rest retrieved from reference TRBV5-6 and TRBJ1-3, is DAGVTQSPTHLIKTRGQQVTLRCSPKSGHDTVSWYQQALGQGPQFIFQYYEEEERQRGNFPDRFSGHQFPNYSSELNVNALLLGDSALYLCASSLVSSSGNTIYFGEGSWLTVV.

The J gene is TRBJ1-2, the V gene TRBV7-9, with 8 bases lining up with TRBD1. V gave up 2 bases and J gave up 6 bases; unmatched junction bases: 8. This CDR3 spans 15 amino acids. Looked up from germline, CDR1 is SEHNR and CDR2 is FQNEAQ (reference sequence). As DNA, the CDR3 is TGTGCCAGCAGCTTAAGCAGGTCGACAGGGGATGGCTACACCTTC. Translation: CASSLSRSTGDGYTF.

This chain uses TRBV21-1 with TRBJ1-3; the table's TRBD1 call for D was not verified on the DNA. TRBV21-1 is a documented pseudogene. This CDR3 is 14 amino acids long. CDR3 in amino acids: CASSKGQGYITIYF. In DNA form, the CDR3 reads TGTGCCAGCAGCAAAGGACAGGGTTATATCACCATATATTTT.

This clone turned up a few times. The chain links TRBV18 to TRBJ1-6, with 8 bases aligning to TRBD1. The CDR3 extends over 15 amino acids. Germline CDR1 and CDR2: KGHSH and LQKENI. The trim removed 4 bases at V and 7 bases at J, leaving 6 bases unmatched. This chain's CDR3 is CASSRETGGNSPLHF. CDR3 sequence (DNA): TGTGCCAGCTCACGGGAAACAGGGGGGAATTCACCCCTCCACTTT.

The J gene is TRBJ1-2, the V gene TRBV11-2, with D possibly matching TRBD1 (6 bases). The germline CDR1 and CDR2 sequences are SGHAT and FQNNGV. Between the trimmed V and J ends, which lost 5 bases and 8 bases, there was a span of 18 bases. CDR3 size: 14 residues. The CDR3: CASSPGTTGTGYTF. CDR3 coding DNA: TGTGCCAGCAGCCCGGGGACAACAGGGACCGGCTACACCTTC.

This clone is a singleton in its sample. The chain couples TRBV10-3 to TRBJ2-3; 8 bases agree with TRBD1. V was clipped by 5 bases and J by 5 bases; unmatched bases: 12. This CDR3 region has 16 residues. Germline V gives CDR1 ENHRY, CDR2 SYGVKD. CDR3 in amino acids: CAISTRDRNGVDTQYF. In DNA, the CDR3 is TGTGCCATCAGTACCCGGGACAGGAACGGGGTAGATACGCAGTATTTT.

V is TRBV3-1 (or the pseudogene TRBV3-2) and J is TRBJ1-3, with D uncertain. In germline, CDR1 is LGHDT, CDR2 YNNKEL (reference sequence). V shed 5 bases and J shed 8 bases, with 13 bases lying between them. This CDR3 region has 13 residues. Written as DNA, the CDR3 is TGTGCCAGCAGCTCGCGGGGTGACGACACCATATATTTT. Amino acid sequence: CASSSRGDDTIYF.

The chain couples TRBV2 to TRBJ1-2; TRBD1 is a possible D gene (6 bases). The germline gives CDR1 SNHLY, CDR2 FYNNEI. The V gene lost 6 bases and the J gene lost 6 bases, with 20 bases spanning the gap. The CDR3 runs to 15 residues. The CDR3 here is CASSDERGAQDGYTF. The CDR3 nucleotides are TGTGCCAGCAGCGATGAACGGGGGGCGCAAGATGGCTACACCTTC.

Here the CDR3 DNA reads TGTGCCAGCAGCTTGGTTGCCACTGAAGCTTTCTTT. It codes for CASSLVATEAFF. This chain links TRBV5-4 with TRBJ1-1; D is unclear. The germline CDR1 and CDR2 sequences are SGHNT and YYREEE (reference sequence). The V gene lost 0 bases and the J gene lost 4 bases, with 4 bases spanning the gap. This CDR3 has 12 residues.

V usage is TRBV27 and J usage is TRBJ1-6, with D maybe TRBD1 (5 bases). The germline CDR1 and CDR2 sequences are MNHEY and SMNVEV (reference sequence). V shed 6 bases and J shed 10 bases, with 16 bases lying between them. CDR3 size: 14 residues. CDR3 in amino acids: CASRDGTLGSPLHF. The CDR3 DNA reads as TGTGCCAGCAGGGACGGGACTCTGGGGTCACCCCTCCACTTT.

The chain uses TRBV4-1 and TRBJ1-5, with D tentatively TRBD1 (6 bases). From germline, CDR1 is MGHRA and CDR2 YSYEKL. Trimming cost V 0 bases and J 2 bases, with 14 bases left between them. The CDR3 extends over 17 amino acids. The CDR3 DNA is TGCGCCAGCAGCCAAGACAGGGGAGGCGGTGGCAATCAGCCCCAGCATTTT. Amino acids: CASSQDRGGGGNQPQHF.